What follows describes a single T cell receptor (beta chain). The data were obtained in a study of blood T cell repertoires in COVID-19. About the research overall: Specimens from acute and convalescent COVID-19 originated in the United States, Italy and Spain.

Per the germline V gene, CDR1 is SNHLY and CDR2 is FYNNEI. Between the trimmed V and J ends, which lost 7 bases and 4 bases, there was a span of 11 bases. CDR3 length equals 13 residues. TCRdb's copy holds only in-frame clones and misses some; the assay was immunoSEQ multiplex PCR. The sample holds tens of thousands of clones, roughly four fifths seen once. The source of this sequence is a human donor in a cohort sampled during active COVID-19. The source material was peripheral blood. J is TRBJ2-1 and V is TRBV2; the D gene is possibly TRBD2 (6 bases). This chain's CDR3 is CASTPGLYNEQFF. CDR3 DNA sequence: TGTGCCAGCACTCCGGGACTTTACAATGAGCAGTTCTTC.